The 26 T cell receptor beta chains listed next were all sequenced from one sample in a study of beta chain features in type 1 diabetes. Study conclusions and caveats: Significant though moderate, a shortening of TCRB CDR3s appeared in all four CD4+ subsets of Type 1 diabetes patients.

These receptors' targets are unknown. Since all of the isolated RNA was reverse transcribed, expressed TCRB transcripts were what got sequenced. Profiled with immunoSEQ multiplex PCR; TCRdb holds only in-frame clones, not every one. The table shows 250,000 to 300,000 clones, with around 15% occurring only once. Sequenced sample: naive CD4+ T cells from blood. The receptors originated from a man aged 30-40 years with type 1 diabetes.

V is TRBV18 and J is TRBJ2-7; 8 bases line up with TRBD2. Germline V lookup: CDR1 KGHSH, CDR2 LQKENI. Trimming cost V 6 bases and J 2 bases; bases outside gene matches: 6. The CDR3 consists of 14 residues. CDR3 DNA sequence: TGTGCCAGCTCCCCTAGCGGGCCCCCCTACGAGCAGTACTTC. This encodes CASSPSGPPYEQYF. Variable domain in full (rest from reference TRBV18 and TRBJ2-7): NAGVMQNPRHLVRRRGQEARLRCSPMKGHSHVYWYRQLPEEGLKFMVYLQKENIIDESGMPKERFSAEFPKEGPSILRIQQVVRGDSAAYFCASSPSGPPYEQYFGPGTRLTVT.

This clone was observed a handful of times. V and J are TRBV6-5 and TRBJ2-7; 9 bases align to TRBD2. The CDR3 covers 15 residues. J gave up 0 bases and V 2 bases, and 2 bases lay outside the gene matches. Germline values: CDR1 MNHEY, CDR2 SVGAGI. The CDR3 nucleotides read TGTGCCAGCAGTTACAATAGCGGGAGCTCCTACGAGCAGTACTTC. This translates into CASSYNSGSSYEQYF.

The CDR3 here is CASSPGRAGRNGYTF. DNA of the CDR3: TGTGCCAGCTCACCCGGGAGAGCAGGGCGGAATGGCTACACCTTC. The chain joins TRBV18 to TRBJ1-2; D possibly corresponds to TRBD1 (5 bases). Deletions cut 3 bases from V and 6 bases from J, with 17 bases between. Germline V gene sequence: CDR1 KGHSH, CDR2 LQKENI. The CDR3 is 15 amino acids. Full variable domain (remainder filled in from reference TRBV18 and TRBJ1-2): NAGVMQNPRHLVRRRGQEARLRCSPMKGHSHVYWYRQLPEEGLKFMVYLQKENIIDESGMPKERFSAEFPKEGPSILRIQQVVRGDSAAYFCASSPGRAGRNGYTFGSGTRLTVV.

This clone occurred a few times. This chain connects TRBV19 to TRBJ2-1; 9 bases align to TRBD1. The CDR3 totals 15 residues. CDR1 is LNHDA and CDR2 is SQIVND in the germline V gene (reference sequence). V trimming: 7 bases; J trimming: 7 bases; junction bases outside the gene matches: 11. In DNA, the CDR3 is TGTGCCAGTAACCCAACAGGGGGCGATGGGAATGAGCAGTTCTTC. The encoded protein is CASNPTGGDGNEQFF.

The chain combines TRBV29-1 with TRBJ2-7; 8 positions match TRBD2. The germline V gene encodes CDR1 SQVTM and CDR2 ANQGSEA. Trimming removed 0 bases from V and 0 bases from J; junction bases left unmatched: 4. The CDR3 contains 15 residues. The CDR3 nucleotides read TGCAGCGTTGAAGACACGGGACTAGACTCCTACGAGCAGTACTTC. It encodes CSVEDTGLDSYEQYF.

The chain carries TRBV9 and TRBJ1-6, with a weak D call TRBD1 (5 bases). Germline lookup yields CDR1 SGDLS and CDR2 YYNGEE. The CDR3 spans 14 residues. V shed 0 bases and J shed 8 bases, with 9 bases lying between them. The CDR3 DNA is TGTGCCAGCAGCGTAGGGGGCGGCGATTCACCCCTCCACTTT. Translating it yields CASSVGGGDSPLHF.

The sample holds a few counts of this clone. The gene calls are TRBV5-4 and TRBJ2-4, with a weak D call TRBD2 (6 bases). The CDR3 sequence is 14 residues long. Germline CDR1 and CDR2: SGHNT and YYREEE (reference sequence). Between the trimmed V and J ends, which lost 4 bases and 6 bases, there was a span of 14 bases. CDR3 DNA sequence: TGTGCCAGCAGCACTTTGGACGGGGGAAACATTCAGTACTTC. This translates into CASSTLDGGNIQYF.

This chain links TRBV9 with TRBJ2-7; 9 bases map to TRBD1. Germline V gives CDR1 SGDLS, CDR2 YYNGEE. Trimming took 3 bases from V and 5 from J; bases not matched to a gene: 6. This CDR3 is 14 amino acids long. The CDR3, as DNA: TGTGCCAGCAGCGCAGGGACAGGGTGGAACGAGCAGTACTTC. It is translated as CASSAGTGWNEQYF.

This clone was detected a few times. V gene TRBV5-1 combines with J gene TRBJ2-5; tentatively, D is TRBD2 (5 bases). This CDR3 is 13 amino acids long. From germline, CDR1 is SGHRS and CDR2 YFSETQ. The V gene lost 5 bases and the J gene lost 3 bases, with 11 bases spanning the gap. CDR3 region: CASSRDGEETQYF. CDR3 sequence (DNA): TGCGCCAGCAGTCGGGATGGAGAAGAGACCCAGTACTTC.

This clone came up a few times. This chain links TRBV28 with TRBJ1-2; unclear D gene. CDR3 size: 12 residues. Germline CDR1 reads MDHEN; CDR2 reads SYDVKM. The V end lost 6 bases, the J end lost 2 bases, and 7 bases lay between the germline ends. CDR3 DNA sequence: TGTGCCAGCAGCGGAGGGAACTATGGCTACACCTTC. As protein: CASSGGNYGYTF.

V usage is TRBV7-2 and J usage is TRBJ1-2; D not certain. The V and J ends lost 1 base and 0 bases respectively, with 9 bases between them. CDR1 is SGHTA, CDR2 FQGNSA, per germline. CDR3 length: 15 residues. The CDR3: CASSLGLGANYGYTF. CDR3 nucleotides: TGTGCCAGCAGCTTAGGGTTAGGAGCTAACTATGGCTACACCTTC.

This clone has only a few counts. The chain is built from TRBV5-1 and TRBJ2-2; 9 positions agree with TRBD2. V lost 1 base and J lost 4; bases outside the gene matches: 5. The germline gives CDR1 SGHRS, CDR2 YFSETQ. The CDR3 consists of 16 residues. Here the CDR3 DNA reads TGCGCCAGCAGCTTGAAAGCGGGGGGAGTCACCGGGGAGCTGTTTTTT. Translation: CASSLKAGGVTGELFF.

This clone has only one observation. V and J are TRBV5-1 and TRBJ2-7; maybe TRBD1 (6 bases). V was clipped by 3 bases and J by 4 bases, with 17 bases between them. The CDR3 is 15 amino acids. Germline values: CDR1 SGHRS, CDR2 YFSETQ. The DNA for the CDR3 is TGCGCCAGCAGCTACCAGACAGGTAGTCTGTACGAGCAGTACTTC. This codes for CASSYQTGSLYEQYF.

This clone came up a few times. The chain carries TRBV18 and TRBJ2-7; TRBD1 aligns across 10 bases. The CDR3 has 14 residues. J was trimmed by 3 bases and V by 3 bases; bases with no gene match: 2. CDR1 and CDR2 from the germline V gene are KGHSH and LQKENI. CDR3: CASSPRDRGYEQYF. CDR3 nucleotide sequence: TGTGCCAGCTCACCCCGGGACAGGGGCTACGAGCAGTACTTC.

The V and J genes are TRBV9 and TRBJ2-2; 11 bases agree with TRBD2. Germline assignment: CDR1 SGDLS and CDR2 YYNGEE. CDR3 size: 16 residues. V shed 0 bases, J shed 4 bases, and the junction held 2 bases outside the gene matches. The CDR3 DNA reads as TGTGCCAGCAGCGTAGGTAGCGGGAGGGCCACCGGGGAGCTGTTTTTT. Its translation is CASSVGSGRATGELFF.

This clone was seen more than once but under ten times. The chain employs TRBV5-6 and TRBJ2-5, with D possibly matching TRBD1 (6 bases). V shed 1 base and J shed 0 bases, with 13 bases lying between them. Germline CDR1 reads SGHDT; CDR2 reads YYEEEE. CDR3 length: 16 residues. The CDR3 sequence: CASSLLLTGDQETQYF. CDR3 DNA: TGTGCCAGCAGCTTGCTCTTGACAGGAGACCAAGAGACCCAGTACTTC.

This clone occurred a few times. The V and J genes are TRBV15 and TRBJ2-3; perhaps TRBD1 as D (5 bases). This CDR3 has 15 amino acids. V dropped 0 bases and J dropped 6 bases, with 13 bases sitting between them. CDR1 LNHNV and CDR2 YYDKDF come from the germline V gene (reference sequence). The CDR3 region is CATSRDSPGSDTQYF. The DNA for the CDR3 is TGTGCCACCAGCAGAGATTCCCCAGGGTCCGATACGCAGTATTTT.

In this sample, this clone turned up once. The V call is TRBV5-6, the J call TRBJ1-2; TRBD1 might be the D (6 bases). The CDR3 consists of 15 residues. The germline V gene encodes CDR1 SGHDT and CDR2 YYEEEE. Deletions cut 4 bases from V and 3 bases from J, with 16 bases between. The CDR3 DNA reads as TGTGCCAGCAGCCGCGTGGACAGCTCAGACTATGGCTACACCTTC. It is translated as CASSRVDSSDYGYTF.

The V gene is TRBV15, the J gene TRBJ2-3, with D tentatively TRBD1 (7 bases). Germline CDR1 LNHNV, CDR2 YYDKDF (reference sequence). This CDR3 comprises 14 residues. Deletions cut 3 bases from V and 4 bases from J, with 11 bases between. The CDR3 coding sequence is TGTGCCACCAGCAGTCAGGGGGGCGCAGATACGCAGTATTTT. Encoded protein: CATSSQGGADTQYF.

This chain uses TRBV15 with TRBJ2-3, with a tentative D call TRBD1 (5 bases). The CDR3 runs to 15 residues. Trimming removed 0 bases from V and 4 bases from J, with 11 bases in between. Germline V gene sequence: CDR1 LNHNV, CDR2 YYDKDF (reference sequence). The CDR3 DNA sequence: TGTGCCACCAGCAGAGATCTTAGGGGATCAGATACGCAGTATTTT. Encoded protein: CATSRDLRGSDTQYF.

CDR3 bases: TGTGCCAGTAGTTATACCCAGGGGGCTTCTTACAATGAGCAGTTCTTC. Translating gives CASSYTQGASYNEQFF. The chain combines TRBV19 with TRBJ2-1; TRBD1 aligns across 8 bases. V gave up 5 bases and J gave up 4 bases; unmatched junction bases: 10. Germline V gene data show CDR1 as LNHDA and CDR2 as SQIVND (reference sequence). The CDR3 is 16 residues long.

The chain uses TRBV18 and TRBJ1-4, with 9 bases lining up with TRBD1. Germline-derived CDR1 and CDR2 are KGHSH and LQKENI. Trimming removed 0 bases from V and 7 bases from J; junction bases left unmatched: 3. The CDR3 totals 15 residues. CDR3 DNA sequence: TGTGCCAGCTCACCACCGGGACAGGGAAGTGAAAAACTGTTTTTT. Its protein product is CASSPPGQGSEKLFF.

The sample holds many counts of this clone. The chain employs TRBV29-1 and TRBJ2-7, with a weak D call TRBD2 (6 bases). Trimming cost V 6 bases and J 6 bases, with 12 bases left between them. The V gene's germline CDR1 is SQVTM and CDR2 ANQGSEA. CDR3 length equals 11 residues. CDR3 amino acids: CSVQRGSEQYF. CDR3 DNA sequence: TGCAGCGTCCAACGGGGGAGCGAGCAGTACTTC.

CDR3 sequence: CASSGGQNTEAFF. CDR3 bases: TGTGCCAGCAGCGGGGGACAGAACACTGAAGCTTTCTTT. V and J are TRBV7-3 and TRBJ1-1; tentatively, D is TRBD1 (6 bases). The length of the CDR3 is 13 residues. Germline CDR1 is SGHTA and CDR2 is FQGTGA. V was pared by 5 bases and J by 1 base, with 8 bases between. The whole variable domain, filled in from reference TRBV7-3 and TRBJ1-1, reads GAGVSQTPSNKVTEKGKYVELRCDPISGHTALYWYRQSLGQGPEFLIYFQGTGAADDSGLPNDRFFAVRPEGSVSTLKIQRTERGDSAVYLCASSGGQNTEAFFGQGTRLTVV.

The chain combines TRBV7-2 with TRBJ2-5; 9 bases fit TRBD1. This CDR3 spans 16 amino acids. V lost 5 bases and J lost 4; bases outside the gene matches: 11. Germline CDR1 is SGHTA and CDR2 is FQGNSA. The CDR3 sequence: CASSPQTWTGAETQYF. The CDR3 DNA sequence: TGTGCCAGCAGCCCTCAAACCTGGACAGGGGCAGAGACCCAGTACTTC.

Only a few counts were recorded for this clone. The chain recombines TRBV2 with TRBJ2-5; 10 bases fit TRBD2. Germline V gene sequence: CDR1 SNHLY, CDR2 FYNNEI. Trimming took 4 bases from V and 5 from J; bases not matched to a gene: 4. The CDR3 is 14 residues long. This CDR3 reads CASSAGLAVETQYF. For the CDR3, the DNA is TGTGCCAGCAGTGCTGGACTAGCGGTGGAGACCCAGTACTTC.